The 3 T cell receptor beta chains presented below share a single source sample, sequenced in a study of graft-versus-host responses after intestinal transplantation. The assay was immunoSEQ multiplex PCR, and TCRdb's table has in-frame clones only and misses some. The profile covers about 16,000 clones, with 75% to 90% appearing a single time and 18% taken by the ten largest. Researchers processed graft tissue to release intraepithelial and lamina propria lymphocytes. The sample consisted of ileum tissue, taken approximately 110 days after intestinal transplant. Receptors originate from a human patient who received an intestinal transplant, so some T cells may come from the graft donor.

The table lists this clone with a few counts. This rearrangement joins TRBV11-2 to TRBJ2-2, with a tentative D call TRBD1 (7 bases). Between the trimmed V and J ends, which lost 5 bases and 5 bases, there was a span of 18 bases. CDR1 is SGHAT, CDR2 FQNNGV, per germline. This CDR3 is built from 16 residues. CDR3 coding DNA: TGTGCCAGCAGCCCACTGGAGGGGGCGCGGACCGGGGAGCTGTTTTTT. Its translation: CASSPLEGARTGELFF. Filled out from reference TRBV11-2 and TRBJ2-2, the complete variable domain reads EAGVAQSPRYKIIEKRQSVAFWCNPISGHATLYWYQQILGQGPKLLIQFQNNGVVDDSQLPKDRFSAERLKGVDSTLKIQPAKLEDSAVYLCASSPLEGARTGELFFGEGSRLTVL.

The gene calls are TRBV27 and TRBJ2-7, with TRBD2 identical over 12 bases. Germline lookup yields CDR1 MNHEY and CDR2 SMNVEV (reference sequence). This CDR3 spans 18 amino acids. The ends lost 0 bases at V and 6 bases at J; junction bases unmatched: 12. The CDR3, as DNA: TGTGCCAGCAGTTTATCGAAGCTAGCGGGAGGGCCTGGGGGCGAGCAGTACTTC. It encodes CASSLSKLAGGPGGEQYF.

This clone has just a few counts. The genes are TRBV6-6 and TRBJ2-1; D unclear. V was cut by 0 bases and J by 9 bases, with 9 bases left in between. This CDR3 is 13 amino acids long. Germline CDR1 is MNHNY and CDR2 is SVGAGI (reference sequence). CDR3 loop: CASSYSVSREQFF. Written as DNA, the CDR3 is TGTGCCAGCAGTTACTCGGTCAGCCGTGAGCAGTTCTTC.